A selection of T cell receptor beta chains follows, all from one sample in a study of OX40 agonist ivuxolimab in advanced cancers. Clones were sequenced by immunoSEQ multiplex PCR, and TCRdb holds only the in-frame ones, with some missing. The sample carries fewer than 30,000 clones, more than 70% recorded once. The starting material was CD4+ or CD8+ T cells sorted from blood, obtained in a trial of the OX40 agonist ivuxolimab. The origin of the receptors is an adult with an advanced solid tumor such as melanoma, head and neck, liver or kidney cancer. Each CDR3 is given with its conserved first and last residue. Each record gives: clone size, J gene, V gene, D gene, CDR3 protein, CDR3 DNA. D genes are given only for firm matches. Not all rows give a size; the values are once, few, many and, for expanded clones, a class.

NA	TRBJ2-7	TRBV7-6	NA	CASSLGSRGSEQYF	TGTGCCAGCAGCCTCGGGTCCAGGGGTTCCGAGCAGTACTTC
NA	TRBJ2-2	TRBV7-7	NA	CASSLVPGSTGELFF	TGTGCTAGCAGCTTAGTGCCAGGGTCGACCGGGGAGCTGTTTTTT
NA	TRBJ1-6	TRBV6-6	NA	CASSYTDSNNSPLHF	TGTGCCAGCAGTTACACAGACAGTAATAATTCACCCCTCCACTTT
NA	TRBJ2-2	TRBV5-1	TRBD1	CASSLGDRDTGELFF	TGCGCCAGCAGCTTGGGGGACAGGGACACCGGGGAGCTGTTTTTT
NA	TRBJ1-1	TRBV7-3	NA	CASKITGKNTEAFF	TGTGCCAGCAAAATCACAGGGAAGAACACTGAAGCTTTCTTT
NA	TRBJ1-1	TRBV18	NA	CASSVRTDANTEAFF	TGTGCCAGCTCGGTAAGGACCGACGCTAACACTGAAGCTTTCTTT
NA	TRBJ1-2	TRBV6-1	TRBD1	CASSDRKTGGGTYTF	TGTGCCAGCAGTGACCGAAAGACAGGGGGCGGTACCTACACCTTC
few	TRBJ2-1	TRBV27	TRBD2	CASRASGGGYNEQFF	TGTGCCAGCAGGGCTAGCGGGGGGGGGTACAATGAGCAGTTCTTC
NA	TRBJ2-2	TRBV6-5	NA	CATYLRPTPAGELFF	TGTGCCACCTACCTTCGACCGACCCCCGCCGGGGAGCTGTTTTTT
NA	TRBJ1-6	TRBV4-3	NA	CASSQEDRSSSYNSPLHF	TGCGCCAGCAGCCAAGAGGACAGATCATCCTCCTATAATTCACCCCTCCACTTT
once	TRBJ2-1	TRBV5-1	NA	CASSPSAGANNEQFF	TGCGCCAGCAGCCCTTCGGCGGGGGCGAATAATGAGCAGTTCTTC
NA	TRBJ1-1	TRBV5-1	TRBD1	CASSIRPGTGKNTEAFF	TGCGCCAGCAGCATACGTCCCGGGACAGGGAAGAACACTGAAGCTTTCTTT
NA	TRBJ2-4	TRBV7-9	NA	CASRDLERMAKNIQYF	TGTGCCAGCAGGGATCTGGAGCGAATGGCCAAAAACATTCAGTACTTC
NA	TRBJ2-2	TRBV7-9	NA	CASSLSGGGGELFF	TGTGCCAGCAGCTTATCCGGGGGAGGCGGGGAGCTGTTTTTT
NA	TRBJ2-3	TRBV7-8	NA	CASSLAGGPSDTQYF	TGTGCCAGCAGCTTAGCGGGGGGGCCCTCAGATACGCAGTATTTT
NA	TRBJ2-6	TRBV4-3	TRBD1	CASSHSGQGTGANVLTF	TGCGCCAGCAGCCACTCGGGACAGGGTACCGGGGCCAACGTCCTGACTTTC
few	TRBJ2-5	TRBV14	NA	CASSRLTTGETQYF	TGTGCCAGCAGCCGGTTGACGACAGGAGAGACCCAGTACTTC
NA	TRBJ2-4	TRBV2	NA	CASSFGLLAKNIQYF	TGTGCCAGCAGTTTCGGGCTACTAGCCAAAAACATTCAGTACTTC
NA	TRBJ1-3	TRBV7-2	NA	CASSSVVGGPGNTIYF	TGTGCCAGCAGCTCGGTCGTCGGGGGGCCTGGAAACACCATATATTTT
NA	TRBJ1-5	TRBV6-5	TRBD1	CASSYSPDRDQPQHF	TGTGCCAGCAGTTACTCCCCAGACAGGGATCAGCCCCAGCATTTT
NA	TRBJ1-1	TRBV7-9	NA	CASSPPDSVITEAFF	TGTGCCAGCAGCCCCCCGGACAGTGTAATCACTGAAGCTTTCTTT
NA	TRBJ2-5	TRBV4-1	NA	CASSQDMGFNGETQYF	TGCGCCAGCAGCCAGGATATGGGGTTTAATGGAGAGACCCAGTACTTC